A single sample gave rise to the 2 T cell receptor beta chains below, sequenced in a study of T-cell reconstitution after alpha-beta-depleted transplantation in children (dated by TCRdb to 2016 to 2017). The library was generated by PCR. Data came from an Illumina HiSeq 2500. TCR library preparation used molecular barcoding, with unique molecular identifiers applied to normalize quantification of the TCRbeta repertoire. The public sequencing data were trimmed at Q25 with fastp and processed into clonotypes with MiXCR by TCRdb, which kept only in-frame beta chains. Each entry is one CDR3 protein sequence, shown with its most common DNA and genes. The sample records hundreds of thousands of distinct CDR3 sequences, about 17% of which are singletons. Of the sample, 29% falls within the top ten clones. The treatment or condition label corresponds to: allogeneic hematopoietic cell transplantation with graft depleted of TCRalphabeta T cells and CD19 B cells.

Sequenced here: PBMCs, mostly from graft donor cells, sampled 360 days after TCRalphabeta/CD19-depleted stem cell transplant. Receptors originate from a boy under three years old who had a stem cell transplant for Wiskott-Aldrich syndrome, so the T cells may come from the graft donor.

There are a few counts of this clonotype. This chain connects TRBV6-6 to TRBJ1-2; tentatively, D is TRBD1 (5 bases). The CDR3 runs to 11 residues. V lost 8 bases and J lost 5, with 9 bases in between. The V gene's germline CDR1 is MNHNY and CDR2 SVGAGI (reference sequence). The CDR3 spells CASYRTYGYTF. The CDR3 DNA reads as TGTGCCAGCTACAGGACATATGGCTACACCTTC.

This clonotype has a handful of counts. The chain carries TRBV27 and TRBJ1-4; the D is unclear. Germline assignment: CDR1 MNHEY and CDR2 SMNVEV (reference sequence). Trimming left V 7 bases short and J 0 bases short, with 9 bases between. The CDR3 covers 14 residues. CDR3 coding DNA: TGTGCCAGCACCACGGACGCAACTAATGAAAAACTGTTTTTT. Its protein is CASTTDATNEKLFF.